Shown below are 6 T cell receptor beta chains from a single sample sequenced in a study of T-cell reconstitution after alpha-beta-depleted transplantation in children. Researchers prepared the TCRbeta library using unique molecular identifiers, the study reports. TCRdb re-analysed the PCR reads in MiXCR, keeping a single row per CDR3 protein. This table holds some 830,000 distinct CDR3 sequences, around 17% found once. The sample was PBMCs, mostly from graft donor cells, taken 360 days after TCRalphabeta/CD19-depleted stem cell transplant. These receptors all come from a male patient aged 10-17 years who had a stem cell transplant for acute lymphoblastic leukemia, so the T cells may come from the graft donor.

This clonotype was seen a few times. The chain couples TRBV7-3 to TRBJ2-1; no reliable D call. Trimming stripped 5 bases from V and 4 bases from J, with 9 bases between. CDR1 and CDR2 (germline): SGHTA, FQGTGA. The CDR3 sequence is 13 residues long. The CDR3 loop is CASSPNGYNEQFF. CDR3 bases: TGTGCCAGCAGCCCCAACGGTTACAATGAGCAGTTCTTC.

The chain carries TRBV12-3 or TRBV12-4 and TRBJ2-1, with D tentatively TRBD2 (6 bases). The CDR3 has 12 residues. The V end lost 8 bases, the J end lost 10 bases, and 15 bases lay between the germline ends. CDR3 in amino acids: CASPSGAWEQFF. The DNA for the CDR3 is TGTGCCAGCCCTTCGGGAGCCTGGGAGCAGTTCTTC.

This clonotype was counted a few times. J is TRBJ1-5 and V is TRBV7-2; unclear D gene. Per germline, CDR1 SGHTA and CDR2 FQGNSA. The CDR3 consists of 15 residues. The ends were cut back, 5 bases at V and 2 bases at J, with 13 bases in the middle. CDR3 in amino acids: CASSPQIHGNQPQHF. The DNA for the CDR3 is TGTGCCAGCAGCCCCCAAATACATGGCAATCAGCCCCAGCATTTT.

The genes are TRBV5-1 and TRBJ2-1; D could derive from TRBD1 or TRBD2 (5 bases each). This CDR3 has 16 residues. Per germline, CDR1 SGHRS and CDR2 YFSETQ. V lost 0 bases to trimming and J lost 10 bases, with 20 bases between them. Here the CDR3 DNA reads TGCGCCAGCAGCTTGGTTGGGACCACCTCCTCCTTGGAGCAGTTCTTC. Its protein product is CASSLVGTTSSLEQFF.

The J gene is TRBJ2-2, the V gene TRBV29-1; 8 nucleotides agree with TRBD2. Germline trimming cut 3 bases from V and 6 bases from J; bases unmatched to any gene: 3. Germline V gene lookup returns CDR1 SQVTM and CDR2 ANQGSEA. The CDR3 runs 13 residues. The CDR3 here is CSVEQAGAGELFF. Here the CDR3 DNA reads TGCAGCGTTGAGCAAGCGGGGGCCGGGGAGCTGTTTTTT.

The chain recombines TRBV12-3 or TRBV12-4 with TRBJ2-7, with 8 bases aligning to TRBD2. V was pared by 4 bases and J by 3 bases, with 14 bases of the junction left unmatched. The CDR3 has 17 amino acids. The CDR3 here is CASSSGVGGRRRYEQYF. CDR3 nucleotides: TGTGCCAGCAGTTCGGGGGTTGGCGGGAGGAGGCGCTACGAGCAGTACTTC.